A selection of T cell receptor beta chains follows, all from one sample in a study of CD8 T cells in Susac syndrome. From the immunoSEQ multiplex PCR reads, TCRdb called clonotypes with MiXCR, one entry per CDR3 protein. The table records around 130,000 distinct CDR3 sequences, more than 75% of them present only once. The specimen sequenced was CD8+ T cells from PBMCs. The receptors were gathered from a human donor with multiple sclerosis. The conserved cysteine and the conserved F or W are not part of the CDR3 here.

V | CDR3
TRBV4-1 | ASSPVVGYEQY
TRBV4-3 | ASSPGLAGEETQY
TRBV7-9 | ASSEGSADEQF
TRBV18 | ASSPGTGWNTEAF
TRBV24-1 | ATRTVNEQF
TRBV9 | ASSVARASPNTEAF
TRBV4-2 | ASSQDPGQVSGANVLT
TRBV14 | ASSRLNYEQY
TRBV27 | ASSSKSGTVYMNTGELF
TRBV7-9 | ASPSDGTDTQY
TRBV28 | ASSHLQGTGELF
TRBV4-1 | ASSRTVNQPQH
TRBV19 | ASSTSGANVLT
TRBV29-1 | SVEGAKPGAF
TRBV7-9 | ASSLDGDRFEQY
TRBV5-1 | ASSPWGPNTGELF
TRBV5-6 | ASSLGLFQYNEQF
TRBV28 | ASRASTGAGTEAF
TRBV20-1 | SARASGQSSYNEQF
TRBV13 | ASSLRTGPNEQF
TRBV4-1 | ASSQVPGSGGIYGYT
TRBV24-1 | ATSDLGEKLF
TRBV9 | ASSVEFTGGVDTQY
TRBV27 | ASSRQGRAYEQY
TRBV2 | ASSARASSYNEQF
TRBV5-1 | ASSLTMRGTEAF
TRBV28 | ASSYYQGAGEQY
TRBV10-1 | ASSILGEVSTDTQY
TRBV29-1 | SVLPVDRATDTQY
TRBV20-1 | SARGGIRSYEQY
TRBV20-1 | SARGGVTGGEGGNQPQH
TRBV24-1 | ATSDSTGSNTGELF
TRBV7-7 | ASKGLGDEQF
TRBV7-9 | ASSLVKRGANVLT
TRBV2 | ASSHSKDEQY
TRBV7-9 | ASSLDIGNQPQH
TRBV9 | ASSVGWGLADLEQY
TRBV30 | AWSPRGLTEAF
TRBV12-5 | ASGLVQEDEQY
TRBV4-1 | ASSPTQLNSPLH
TRBV30 | AWMWGGREQY
TRBV21-1 | ASSKKGWANVLT
TRBV7-9 | ASSGADGEAF
TRBV7-9 | ASSLVPYEQY
TRBV6-5 | ASRLDPGADTQY
TRBV6-6 | AIQPLGPEETQY
TRBV9 | ASSGGRYTDTQY
TRBV29-1 | SVDKGFAGELF
TRBV20-1 | SARVAGEVYEQY
TRBV20-1 | SAAGGLEGIQY
TRBV5-1 | ASSSPLERGRELF
TRBV4-3 | ASSLSGAQIYNEQF
TRBV7-8 | ASSFEGNYGYT